A single sample gave rise to the 13 T cell receptor beta chains below, sequenced in a study of human T cells and chemical hapten exposure (dated by TCRdb to the early 2020s). Total RNA was extracted from unfractionated whole blood collected in Tempus Blood RNA tubes. Library preparation employed 5' RACE. Data came from an Illumina MiSeq. TCRdb reworked the public reads: Q25 trimming with fastp, MiXCR clone assembly, productive beta chains retained. Merged by CDR3 protein, the rows form single entries marked with the most common genes and DNA. The sample includes 81,000 or so distinct CDR3 sequences, with roughly 7.7% observed a single time. Together, the top ten hold roughly 2.4% of the sample. The receptors come from a male donor in good health.

This clonotype was seen a few times. The genes are TRBV5-4 and TRBJ2-7, with 9 bases that match TRBD1. CDR3 size: 14 residues. Germline CDR1 is SGHNT and CDR2 is YYREEE (reference sequence). V lost 0 bases to trimming and J lost 3 bases; unmatched junction nucleotides: 1. The CDR3 loop reads CASSLVDRGYEQYF. CDR3 nucleotides: TGTGCCAGCAGCTTGGTGGACAGGGGCTACGAGCAGTACTTC. Combining the CDR3 with reference TRBV5-4 and TRBJ2-7 gives the whole variable domain ETGVTQSPTHLIKTRGQQVTLRCSSQSGHNTVSWYQQALGQGPQFIFQYYREEENGRGNFPPRFSGLQFPNYSSELNVNALELDDSALYLCASSLVDRGYEQYFGPGTRLTVT.

At least ten counts were recorded for this clonotype. The CDR3 DNA follows: TGTGCCAGCAGCTTAAGGGAATCGCCCGAAGCTTTCTTT. Amino acids: CASSLRESPEAFF. The V gene is TRBV13, the J gene TRBJ1-1; no firm D call. The V and J ends lost 2 bases and 8 bases respectively, with 12 bases between them. From germline, CDR1 is PRHDT and CDR2 FYEKMQ (reference sequence). CDR3 length equals 13 residues.

The chain carries TRBV12-3 or TRBV12-4 and TRBJ2-1; D unresolved. The ends were cut back, 4 bases at V and 8 bases at J, with 12 bases in the middle. The CDR3 loop spans 13 amino acids. CDR3 bases: TGTGCCAGCAGTTCCCCGGACGAGGATGAGCAGTTCTTC. This codes for CASSSPDEDEQFF.

The chain links TRBV27 to TRBJ2-3; tentative D call: TRBD2 (6 bases). The CDR3 is 16 residues long. The V gene lost 7 bases and the J gene lost 3 bases, with 20 bases spanning the gap. The germline gives CDR1 MNHEY, CDR2 SMNVEV (reference sequence). The CDR3 DNA reads TGTGCCAGCACCCCCGGGGACTCAACTAGTACAGATACGCAGTATTTT. Protein product: CASTPGDSTSTDTQYF.

This clonotype was counted at least ten times. This CDR3 is CASSEDGWYSNQPQHF. For the CDR3, the DNA is TGTGCCAGCAGTGAAGATGGGTGGTATAGCAATCAGCCCCAGCATTTT. This rearrangement joins TRBV6-1 to TRBJ1-5; no firm D call. Per the germline V gene, CDR1 is MNHNS and CDR2 is SASEGT. Between the trimmed V and J ends, which lost 1 base and 0 bases, there was a span of 10 bases. CDR3 size: 16 residues.

This chain uses TRBV10-3 with TRBJ2-7; perhaps TRBD1 as D (5 bases). The CDR3 totals 13 residues. V lost 8 bases to trimming and J lost 0 bases, with 11 bases between them. CDR1 and CDR2 from the germline V gene are ENHRY and SYGVKD. CDR3 DNA: TGTGCCATCGGGCAGGGCTACTCCTACGAGCAGTACTTC. It yields the protein CAIGQGYSYEQYF.

The chain links TRBV6-1 to TRBJ2-1; 10 nucleotides match TRBD2. This CDR3 is 14 amino acids long. Trimming removed 5 bases from V and 3 bases from J; junction bases left unmatched: 1. Germline CDR1 is MNHNS and CDR2 is SASEGT. The CDR3 here is CASSTSGVYNEQFF. The DNA of the CDR3 is TGTGCCAGCAGTACTAGCGGGGTCTACAATGAGCAGTTCTTC.

About this clonotype itself: A junction boundary mismatches the germline segment, possibly from a read error. The chain employs TRBV20-1 and TRBJ1-2; D is ambiguous. The germline V gene has CDR1 DFQATT and CDR2 SNEGSKA (reference sequence). The CDR3 consists of 11 residues. For the CDR3, the DNA is TGCAGTGCTAGTACCTCCTATGGCGACACCTTC. It codes for CSASTSYGDTF.

The sample holds many counts of this clonotype. The chain carries TRBV19 and TRBJ1-5; no clear D gene. The CDR3 extends over 14 amino acids. Germline V lookup: CDR1 LNHDA, CDR2 SQIVND (reference sequence). V lost 5 bases and J 7 bases, leaving 15 bases between the germline ends. CDR3 sequence (DNA): TGTGCCAGTAGTGTCCCACAAAGAGAACAGCCCCAGCATTTT. This translates into CASSVPQREQPQHF.

This clonotype was picked up a small number of times. This chain connects TRBV7-8 to TRBJ2-3; perhaps TRBD1 as D (6 bases). The CDR3 length is 12 residues. The V gene lost 1 base and the J gene lost 11 bases, with 10 bases spanning the gap. Germline CDR1 SGHVS, CDR2 FQNEAQ. DNA for the CDR3: TGTGCCAGCAGCTTAGGACAGGCTGGGCAGTATTTT. This gives the protein CASSLGQAGQYF.

This clonotype was observed a handful of times. This sequence joins TRBV11-2 and TRBJ2-2, with TRBD1 matching 8 bases. The CDR3 length is 16 residues. Germline lookup yields CDR1 SGHAT and CDR2 FQNNGV. V dropped 5 bases and J dropped 1; count of bases not matched to a gene: 6. The CDR3 DNA follows: TGTGCCAGCAGCCCCCGACAGGGGTGGAACACCGGGGAGCTGTTTTTT. This encodes CASSPRQGWNTGELFF.

The chain joins TRBV27 to TRBJ1-4; weak D call: TRBD1 (6 bases). The CDR3 is 13 residues long. V was shortened by 6 bases and J by 8 bases, with 13 bases between the two germline ends. CDR1 is MNHEY and CDR2 is SMNVEV in the germline V gene (reference sequence). CDR3 sequence (DNA): TGTGCCAGCAGAAGTACAGGGTCCGAAAAACTGTTTTTT. Its protein product is CASRSTGSEKLFF. Using reference TRBV27 and TRBJ1-4 for the parts outside the CDR3, the full variable domain is EAQVTQNPRYLITVTGKKLTVTCSQNMNHEYMSWYRQDPGLGLRQIYYSMNVEVTDKGDVPEGYKVSRKEKRNFPLILESPSPNQTSLYFCASRSTGSEKLFFGSGTQLSVL.

This sequence joins TRBV5-8 and TRBJ1-1; a weak D match, TRBD1 (5 bases). The V and J ends lost 0 bases and 1 base respectively, with 10 bases between them. This CDR3 is built from 15 residues. Looked up from germline, CDR1 is SGHTS and CDR2 is YDEGEE. The CDR3 spells CASSLAQGWNTEAFF. The CDR3 nucleotides are TGTGCCAGCAGCTTGGCGCAGGGATGGAACACTGAAGCTTTCTTT.